A selection of T cell receptor beta chains follows, all from one sample in a study of shared clonotypes between healthy human individuals. Using immunoSEQ multiplex PCR, the repertoire was profiled, and TCRdb retains in-frame clones only, with some absent. The data show around 720,000 clones, with roughly 73% seen just once and around 1.8% held by the top ten. The specimen sequenced was memory CD4+ T cells sorted from blood. Receptors were obtained from a woman between 25 and 40 years old in good health. Both conserved end residues are part of each CDR3. The D gene is left open where the match is weak. Rows give clone size only sometimes, using once, few, many, or a class for an expanded clone.

15 | TRBJ1-1 | - | - | TRBV19 | TGTGCCAGTAGAATCGGGGGCAACATGAACACTGAAGCTTTCTTT | CASRIGGNMNTEAFF
14 | TRBJ1-4 | once | - | TRBV2 | TGTGCCAGCAGTTACTGGACAGAGAATGAAAAACTGTTTTTT | CASSYWTENEKLFF
16 | TRBJ2-3 | - | TRBD2 | TRBV7-6 | TGTGCCAGCAGCTCACTAGCGGGAGGGCTCCCAGATACGCAGTATTTT | CASSSLAGGLPDTQYF
17 | TRBJ1-1 | - | - | TRBV5-1 | TGCGCCAGCAGCGATATTCGGGGGATAAGGACGAACACTGAAGCTTTCTTT | CASSDIRGIRTNTEAFF
13 | TRBJ2-7 | - | - | TRBV27 | TGTGCCAGCAGTTCCCATGAGATCTACGAGCAGTACTTC | CASSSHEIYEQYF
14 | TRBJ1-1 | few | - | TRBV4-2 | TGTGCCAGCAGCCAAGCTCACGTGGGGACTGAAGCTTTCTTT | CASSQAHVGTEAFF
15 | TRBJ2-1 | - | - | TRBV5-1 | TGCGCCAGCAGCTTGTCCGCTCTAGCCTACAATGAGCAGTTCTTC | CASSLSALAYNEQFF
14 | TRBJ2-7 | - | - | TRBV11-2 | TGTGCCAGCAGCTTACGGGCGGAGCCCTACGAGCAGTACTTC | CASSLRAEPYEQYF
15 | TRBJ1-5 | - | - | TRBV2 | TGTGCCAGCAAGATGGGCAGGAGTTACAATCAGCCCCAGCATTTT | CASKMGRSYNQPQHF
13 | TRBJ2-7 | - | TRBD1 | TRBV9 | TGTGCCAGCAGCAGACAGGGCTCCTACGAGCAGTACTTC | CASSRQGSYEQYF
16 | TRBJ1-2 | few | TRBD1 | TRBV5-1 | TGCGCCAGCAGCCTGGGACAGGCAGCCCCTAACTATGGCTACACCTTC | CASSLGQAAPNYGYTF
14 | TRBJ1-4 | - | - | TRBV28 | TGTGCCAGCAGAGGACAGTTGAATAATGAAAAACTGTTTTTT | CASRGQLNNEKLFF
16 | TRBJ1-5 | - | TRBD1 | TRBV10-3 | TGTGCCATCAGTGAGTCAAGGACAGGGGTTGATCAGCCCCAGCATTTT | CAISESRTGVDQPQHF
15 | TRBJ1-1 | - | TRBD1 | TRBV5-1 | TGCGCCAGCAGCTCACAGGGGGCAGAAGACACTGAAGCTTTCTTT | CASSSQGAEDTEAFF
14 | TRBJ1-1 | - | - | TRBV19 | TGTGCCAGTAGTACCACCCTCGGGGGCACTGAAGCTTTCTTT | CASSTTLGGTEAFF
15 | TRBJ1-4 | once | - | TRBV28 | TGTGCCAGCAGTACCGCGGGGGTCACTAATGAAAAACTGTTTTTT | CASSTAGVTNEKLFF
18 | TRBJ1-2 | - | TRBD1 | TRBV7-3 | TGTGCCAGCAGCCCTACCGCCCAGGGGGCCCCTACGAACTATGGCTACACCTTC | CASSPTAQGAPTNYGYTF
14 | TRBJ2-6 | once | - | TRBV2 | TGTGCCAGCAGTCGGGACTCTGGGGCCAACGTCCTGACTTTC | CASSRDSGANVLTF
15 | TRBJ1-1 | - | - | TRBV5-1 | TGCGCCAGCAGCCCGGAGCGGGGGGTTTACACTGAAGCTTTCTTT | CASSPERGVYTEAFF
15 | TRBJ2-2 | - | TRBD1 | TRBV7-2 | TGTGCCAGCAGCCCGGGACAGGGTCTTACCGGGGAGCTGTTTTTT | CASSPGQGLTGELFF
13 | TRBJ2-7 | - | - | TRBV5-4 | TGTGCCAGCAGTCTTCAGGGGGGACACGAGCAGTACTTC | CASSLQGGHEQYF
14 | TRBJ2-5 | - | - | TRBV19 | TGTGCCAGTAGCAAAGACACCATCCAAGAGACCCAGTACTTC | CASSKDTIQETQYF
14 | TRBJ2-5 | once | TRBD2 | TRBV5-6 | TGTGCCAGCAGCTCGCTAGCGGATAAAGAGACCCAGTACTTC | CASSSLADKETQYF
19 | TRBJ2-2 | - | TRBD1 | TRBV11-2 | TGTGCCAGCAGCTCCCGCTTTGGGGCGGGGACAGGGAGGAACGGGGAGCTGTTTTTT | CASSSRFGAGTGRNGELFF
13 | TRBJ1-2 | - | - | TRBV5-1 | TGCGCCAGCAGCTTGGACAGTAACTATGGCTACACCTTC | CASSLDSNYGYTF
16 | TRBJ1-5 | - | TRBD1 | TRBV7-8 | TGTGCCAGCAGCGCGGGGACAGGGAGTGTCAATCAGCCCCAGCATTTT | CASSAGTGSVNQPQHF
15 | TRBJ2-1 | - | TRBD2 | TRBV19 | TGTGCCAGTAGGACAACTTCGGGACTAGTGAATGAGCAGTTCTTC | CASRTTSGLVNEQFF